Listed here is a single TCR beta chain. These data originate in a study of blood T cell repertoires in COVID-19. Study-wide context: Sample material is recorded as cDNA or gDNA derived from T cells, B-cell-depleted T cells, or PBMCs.

Clones were sequenced by immunoSEQ multiplex PCR, and TCRdb holds only the in-frame ones, with some missing. The sample comprises 110,000 to 150,000 clones, around four fifths of which are singletons, and roughly 6.4% rests with the top ten. Germline loops: CDR1 SGHNT, CDR2 YYREEE (reference sequence). V shed 4 bases and J 5 bases; nucleotides not matched to a gene: 11. The CDR3 totals 17 residues. All enrollees were roughly 18 to 100 years old and from fewer than 25 US areas. Participant-reported clinical history was the basis for cohort assignment. J is TRBJ1-6 and V is TRBV5-4; 8 bases fit TRBD1. The sequencing sample was made of PBMCs or T cells enriched from blood (not recorded which). The receptor's source is a woman between 40 and 50 years old who had recovered from COVID-19. CDR3 sequence: CASSLGQGGFDNSPLHF. Here the CDR3 DNA reads TGTGCCAGCAGCCTTGGACAGGGAGGCTTCGATAATTCACCCCTCCACTTT.